Included here is one T cell receptor beta chain sequence, with context. These data are taken from a study of cytomegalovirus exposure and HLA in healthy donors. Across the study: Unique TCRs numbering approximately 80 million, obtained from HLA-typed donors, made up an early data release.

A multiplex PCR was run with 60 Vbeta primers and 13 Jbeta primers. The method was immunoSEQ multiplex PCR; TCRdb's version includes in-frame clones alone and lacks a portion of them. The table lists under 300,000 clones, roughly two thirds of them singletons. Trimming shortened V by 5 bases and J by 2 bases, and 22 bases separated the two germline ends. The CDR3 covers 17 residues. CDR1 is SGHRS and CDR2 is YFSETQ in the germline V gene. The V and J genes are TRBV5-1 and TRBJ2-5, with D uncertain. The clonotype was recovered from a female donor in good health and CMV-seronegative. Sequencing was done on a sample of PBMCs. The CDR3 nucleotides are TGCGCCAGCAGTTACCCGGTTGGGCGCCTAACTCAAGAGACCCAGTACTTC. This sequence encodes CASSYPVGRLTQETQYF.